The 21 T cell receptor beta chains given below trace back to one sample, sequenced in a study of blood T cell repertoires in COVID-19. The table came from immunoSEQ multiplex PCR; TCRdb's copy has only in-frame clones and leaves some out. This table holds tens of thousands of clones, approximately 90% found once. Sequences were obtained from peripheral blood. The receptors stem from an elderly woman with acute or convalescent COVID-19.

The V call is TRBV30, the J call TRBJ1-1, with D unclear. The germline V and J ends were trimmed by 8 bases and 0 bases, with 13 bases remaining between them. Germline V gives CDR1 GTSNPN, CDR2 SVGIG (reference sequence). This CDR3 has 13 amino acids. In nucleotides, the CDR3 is TGTGCCGTCAATCGAGGCATGAACACTGAAGCTTTCTTT. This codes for CAVNRGMNTEAFF. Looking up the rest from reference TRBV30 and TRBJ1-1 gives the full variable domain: SQTIHQWPATLVQPVGSPLSLECTVEGTSNPNLYWYRQAAGRGLQLLFYSVGIGQISSEVPQNLSASRPQDRQFILSSKKLLLSDSGFYLCAVNRGMNTEAFFGQGTRLTVV.

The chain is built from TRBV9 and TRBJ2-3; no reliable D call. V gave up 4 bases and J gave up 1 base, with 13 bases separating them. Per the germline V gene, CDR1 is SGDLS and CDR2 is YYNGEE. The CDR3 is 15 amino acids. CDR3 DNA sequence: TGTGCCAGCAGCTGGTCCCCTGCGGGCACAGATACGCAGTATTTT. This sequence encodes CASSWSPAGTDTQYF. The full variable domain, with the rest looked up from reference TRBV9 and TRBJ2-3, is DSGVTQTPKHLITATGQRVTLRCSPRSGDLSVYWYQQSLDQGLQFLIQYYNGEERAKGNILERFSAQQFPDLHSELNLSSLELGDSALYFCASSWSPAGTDTQYFGPGTRLTVL.

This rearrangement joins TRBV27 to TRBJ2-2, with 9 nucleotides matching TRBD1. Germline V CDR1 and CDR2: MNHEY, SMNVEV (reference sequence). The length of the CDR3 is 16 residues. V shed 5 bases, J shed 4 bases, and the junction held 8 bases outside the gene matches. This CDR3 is CASSANWDRVTGELFF. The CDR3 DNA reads TGTGCCAGCAGTGCGAACTGGGACAGGGTCACCGGGGAGCTGTTTTTT.

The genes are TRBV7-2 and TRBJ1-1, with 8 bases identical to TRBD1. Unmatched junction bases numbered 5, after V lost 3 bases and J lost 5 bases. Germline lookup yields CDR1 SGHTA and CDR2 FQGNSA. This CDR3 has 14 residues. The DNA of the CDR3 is TGTGCCAGCAGCTTTGGACAGGGAGTAACTGAAGCTTTCTTT. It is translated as CASSFGQGVTEAFF.

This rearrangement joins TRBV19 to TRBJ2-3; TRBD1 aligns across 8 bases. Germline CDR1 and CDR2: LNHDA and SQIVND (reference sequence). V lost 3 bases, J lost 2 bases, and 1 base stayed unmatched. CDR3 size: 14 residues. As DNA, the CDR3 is TGTGCCAGTAGTATGGGACAGGTCACAGATACGCAGTATTTT. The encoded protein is CASSMGQVTDTQYF.

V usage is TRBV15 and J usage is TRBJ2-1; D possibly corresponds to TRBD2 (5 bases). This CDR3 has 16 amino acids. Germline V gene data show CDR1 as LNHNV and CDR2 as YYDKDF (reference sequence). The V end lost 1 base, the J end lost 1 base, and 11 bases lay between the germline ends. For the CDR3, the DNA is TGTGCCACCAGCAGAGGGGTCGGGGATTCCTACAATGAGCAGTTCTTC. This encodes CATSRGVGDSYNEQFF.

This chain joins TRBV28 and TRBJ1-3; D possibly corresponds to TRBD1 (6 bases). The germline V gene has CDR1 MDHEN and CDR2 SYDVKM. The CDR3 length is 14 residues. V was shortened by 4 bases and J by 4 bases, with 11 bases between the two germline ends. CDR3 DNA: TGTGCCAGCAGTTCGCCAGGGGCCGGAAACACCATATATTTT. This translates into CASSSPGAGNTIYF. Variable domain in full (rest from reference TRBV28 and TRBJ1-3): DVKVTQSSRYLVKRTGEKVFLECVQDMDHENMFWYRQDPGLGLRLIYFSYDVKMKEKGDIPEGYSVSREKKERFSLILESASTNQTSMYLCASSSPGAGNTIYFGEGSWLTVV.

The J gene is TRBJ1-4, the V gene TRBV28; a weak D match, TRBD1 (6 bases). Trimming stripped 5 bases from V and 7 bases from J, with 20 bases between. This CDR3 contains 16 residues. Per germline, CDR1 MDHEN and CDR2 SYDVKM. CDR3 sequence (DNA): TGTGCCAGCAGTAAAGCTGAGGGGGTTAAACGTGAAAAACTGTTTTTT. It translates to CASSKAEGVKREKLFF.

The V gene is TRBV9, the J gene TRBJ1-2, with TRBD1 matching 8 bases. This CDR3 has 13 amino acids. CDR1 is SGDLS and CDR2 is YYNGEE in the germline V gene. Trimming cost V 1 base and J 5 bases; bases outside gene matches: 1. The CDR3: CASSVQGAYGYTF. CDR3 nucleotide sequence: TGTGCCAGCAGCGTACAGGGGGCTTATGGCTACACCTTC.

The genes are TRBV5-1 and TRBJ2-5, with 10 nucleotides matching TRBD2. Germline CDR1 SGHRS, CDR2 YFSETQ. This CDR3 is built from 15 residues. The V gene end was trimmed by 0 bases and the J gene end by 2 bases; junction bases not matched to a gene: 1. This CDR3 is CASSLATSGQETQYF. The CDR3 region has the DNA TGCGCCAGCAGCTTGGCGACTAGCGGGCAAGAGACCCAGTACTTC.

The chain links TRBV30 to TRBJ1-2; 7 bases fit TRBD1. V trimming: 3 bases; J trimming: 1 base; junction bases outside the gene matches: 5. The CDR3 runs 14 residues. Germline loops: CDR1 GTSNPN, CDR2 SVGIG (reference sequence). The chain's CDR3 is CAWRERGLNYGYTF. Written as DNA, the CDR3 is TGTGCCTGGAGGGAGAGGGGGCTTAACTATGGCTACACCTTC.

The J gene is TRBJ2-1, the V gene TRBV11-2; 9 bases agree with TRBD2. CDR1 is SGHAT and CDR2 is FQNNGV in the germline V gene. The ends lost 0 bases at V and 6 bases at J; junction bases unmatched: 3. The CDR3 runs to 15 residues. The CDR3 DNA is TGTGCCAGCAGCTTAGATCGACTAGCGGTCAATGAGCAGTTCTTC. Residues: CASSLDRLAVNEQFF.

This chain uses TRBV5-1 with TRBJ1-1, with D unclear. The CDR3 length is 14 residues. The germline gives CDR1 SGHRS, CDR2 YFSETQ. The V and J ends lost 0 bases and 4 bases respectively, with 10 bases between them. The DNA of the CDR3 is TGCGCCAGCAGCTTGGTGGGGAGGGCCACTGAAGCTTTCTTT. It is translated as CASSLVGRATEAFF. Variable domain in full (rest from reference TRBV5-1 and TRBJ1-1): KAGVTQTPRYLIKTRGQQVTLSCSPISGHRSVSWYQQTPGQGLQFLFEYFSETQRNKGNFPGRFSGRQFSNSRSEMNVSTLELGDSALYLCASSLVGRATEAFFGQGTRLTVV.

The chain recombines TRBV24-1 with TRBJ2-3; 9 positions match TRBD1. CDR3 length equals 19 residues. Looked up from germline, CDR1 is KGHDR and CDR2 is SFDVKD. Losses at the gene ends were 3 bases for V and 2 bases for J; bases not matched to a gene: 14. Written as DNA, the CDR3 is TGTGCCACCAGTGATCGCGGGACAGGGATTGGTCGACCCACAGATACGCAGTATTTT. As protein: CATSDRGTGIGRPTDTQYF.

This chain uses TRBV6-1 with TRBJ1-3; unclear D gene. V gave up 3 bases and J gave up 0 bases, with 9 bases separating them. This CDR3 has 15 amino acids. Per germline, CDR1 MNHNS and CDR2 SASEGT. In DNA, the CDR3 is TGTGCCAGCAGTGATCGTCCGGGCTCTGGAAACACCATATATTTT. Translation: CASSDRPGSGNTIYF.

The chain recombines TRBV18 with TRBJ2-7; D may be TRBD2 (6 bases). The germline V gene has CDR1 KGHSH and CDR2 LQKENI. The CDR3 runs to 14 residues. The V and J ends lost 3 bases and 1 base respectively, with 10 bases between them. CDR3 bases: TGTGCCAGCTCACCGGGCGGGATTTCCTACGAGCAGTACTTC. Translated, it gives CASSPGGISYEQYF.

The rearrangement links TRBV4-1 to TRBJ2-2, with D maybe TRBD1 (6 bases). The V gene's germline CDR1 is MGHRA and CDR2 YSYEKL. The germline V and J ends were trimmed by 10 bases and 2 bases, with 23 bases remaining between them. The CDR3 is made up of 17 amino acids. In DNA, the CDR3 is TGCGCCACCGAAAAAACAGGACAGTGGGACAACACCGGGGAGCTGTTTTTT. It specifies CATEKTGQWDNTGELFF.

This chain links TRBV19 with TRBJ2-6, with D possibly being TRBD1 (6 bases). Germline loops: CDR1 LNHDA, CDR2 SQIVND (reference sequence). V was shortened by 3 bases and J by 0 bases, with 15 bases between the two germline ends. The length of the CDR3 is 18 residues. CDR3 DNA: TGTGCCAGTAGTATTATGGGGACATTACTCTCTGGGGCCAACGTCCTGACTTTC. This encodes CASSIMGTLLSGANVLTF.

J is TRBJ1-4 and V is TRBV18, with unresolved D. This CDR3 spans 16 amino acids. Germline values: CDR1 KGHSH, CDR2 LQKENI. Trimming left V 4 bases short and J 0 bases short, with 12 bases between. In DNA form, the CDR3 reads TGTGCCAGCTCACTCGCGGCCCCTGCAACTAATGAAAAACTGTTTTTT. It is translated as CASSLAAPATNEKLFF.

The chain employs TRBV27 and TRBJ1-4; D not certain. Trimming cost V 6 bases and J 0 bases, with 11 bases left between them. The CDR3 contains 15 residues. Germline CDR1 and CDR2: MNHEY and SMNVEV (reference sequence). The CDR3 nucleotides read TGTGCCAGCAGACCTCTAGCTGCAACTAATGAAAAACTGTTTTTT. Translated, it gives CASRPLAATNEKLFF. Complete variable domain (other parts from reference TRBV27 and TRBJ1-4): EAQVTQNPRYLITVTGKKLTVTCSQNMNHEYMSWYRQDPGLGLRQIYYSMNVEVTDKGDVPEGYKVSRKEKRNFPLILESPSPNQTSLYFCASRPLAATNEKLFFGSGTQLSVL.

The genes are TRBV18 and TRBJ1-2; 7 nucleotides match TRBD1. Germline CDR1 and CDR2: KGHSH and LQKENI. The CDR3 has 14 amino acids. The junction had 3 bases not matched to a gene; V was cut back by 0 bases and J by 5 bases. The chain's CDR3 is CASSPPVQGYGYTF. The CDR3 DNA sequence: TGTGCCAGCTCACCACCCGTACAGGGGTATGGCTACACCTTC.